Listed below are T cell receptor beta chains from one sample, sequenced in a study of cytomegalovirus exposure and HLA in healthy donors. Profiling relied on immunoSEQ multiplex PCR, and the TCRdb table lists in-frame clones only, not all of them. This table has roughly 92,000 clones, roughly 80% appearing once. Sequences were obtained from PBMCs. All receptors come from a man in his fifties or sixties in good health and CMV-seropositive. Both conserved end residues are part of each CDR3. Fields, in order: D gene, J gene, clone size, V gene, CDR3 length, CDR3 DNA, CDR3 protein. The D gene is left open where the match is weak. Only some rows state a clone size, as once, few, many or a class for expanded clones.

TRBD2 TRBJ2-1 NA TRBV5-1 15 TGCGCCAGCAGCGAGCTAGCGGGAGTAACTAATGAGCAGTTCTTC CASSELAGVTNEQFF
NA TRBJ1-1 NA TRBV6-1 12 TGTGCCAGCAGGACCCGAGGAGATGAAGCTTTCTTT CASRTRGDEAFF
TRBD1 TRBJ2-7 few TRBV12-5 15 TGTGCTAGTGGTTTTACCCGGGACAGGTCCTACGAGCAGTACTTC CASGFTRDRSYEQYF
TRBD2 TRBJ2-3 NA TRBV11-3 14 TGTGCCAGCAGCTTGGGCGGGAGTACAGATACGCAGTATTTT CASSLGGSTDTQYF
NA TRBJ2-1 NA TRBV18 13 TGTGCCAGCTCACTACAGGGGGAGGGTGAGCAGTTCTTC CASSLQGEGEQFF
NA TRBJ1-1 NA TRBV29-1 16 TGCAGCGTGTCCCCTAGTTTGGCCGAAGAGGAGAGTGAAGCTTTCTTT CSVSPSLAEEESEAFF
NA TRBJ2-3 NA TRBV4-2 12 TGTGCCAGCAGCCTAGTCGGGGGTACGCAGTATTTT CASSLVGGTQYF
TRBD1 TRBJ1-5 NA TRBV5-1 15 TGCGCCAGCAGACCGGGGACAGGGGAAAATCAGCCCCAGCATTTT CASRPGTGENQPQHF
TRBD1 TRBJ2-7 NA TRBV7-2 14 TGTGCCAGCAGCTCTACAGGGGGCAGGAACGAGCAGTACTTC CASSSTGGRNEQYF
NA TRBJ2-3 NA TRBV11-3 13 TGTGCCAGCAGCCTGAACAGGAGAGATACGCAGTATTTT CASSLNRRDTQYF
NA TRBJ2-7 NA TRBV13 18 TGTGCCAGCAGCCCCGAACTAGCGGCGGGAAGGGGGCGCTACGAGCAGTACTTC CASSPELAAGRGRYEQYF
TRBD1 TRBJ1-3 NA TRBV7-6 15 TGTGCCAGCAGCCCCCGGGGGGGACAGGGAAACACCATATATTTT CASSPRGGQGNTIYF
TRBD1 TRBJ1-4 NA TRBV7-6 14 TGTGCCAGCAGCGGGGACAGGGGGAATGAAAAACTGTTTTTT CASSGDRGNEKLFF
NA TRBJ2-1 NA TRBV11-3 13 TGTGCCAGCAGCCAGAGATCGGACTACCAAGAGTTCTTC CASSQRSDYQEFF
TRBD2 TRBJ2-1 NA TRBV7-9 17 TGTTCCAGCAGCTTCCCGGTCTCTAGCGGGAGTTTCGGTGAGCAGTTCTTC CSSSFPVSSGSFGEQFF
NA TRBJ1-5 NA TRBV19 13 TGTGCCAGTAGTATAGAATCACCCCAGGCCCAGCATTTT CASSIESPQAQHF
NA TRBJ2-7 NA TRBV2 13 TGTGCCACCTCCTCACGCGGGTACTACGAGCAGTACTTC CATSSRGYYEQYF
TRBD1 TRBJ2-7 NA TRBV2 16 TGTGCCAGCAGTGTCGGCCTGACAGGGACAGTGAGTGAGCAGTACTTC CASSVGLTGTVSEQYF
TRBD2 TRBJ2-7 NA TRBV27 13 TGTGCCAGCAGTTTAACTAGCGGCTACGAGCAGTACTTC CASSLTSGYEQYF
NA TRBJ2-1 NA TRBV7-9 16 TGTTCCAGCAGCGGTCCCAGCGGGCTCTCCTACAATGAGCAGTTCTTC CSSSGPSGLSYNEQFF
NA TRBJ2-5 NA TRBV18 15 TGTGCCAGCTCACGCCCCGAGGCATACCCAGAGACCCAGTACTTC CASSRPEAYPETQYF
NA TRBJ2-5 NA TRBV5-6 16 TGTGCCAGCAGCTCCTTCGGGTCCCCCCTCTATGAGACCCAGTACTTC CASSSFGSPLYETQYF
TRBD1 TRBJ2-3 NA TRBV19 15 TGTGCCAGTAGTTCCTCCAGGGGGCGCGCAGATACGCAGTATTTT CASSSSRGRADTQYF
NA TRBJ2-1 NA TRBV9 12 TGTGCCAGTAGGCCGGGAGACAATGAGCAGTTCTTC CASRPGDNEQFF
NA TRBJ2-7 NA TRBV5-1 14 TGCGCCAGCAGCTCCCCCCCGGGAGTTATGGTGCAGTACTTC CASSSPPGVMVQYF
NA TRBJ1-1 NA TRBV6-5 11 TGTGCCAGCAGTCGGAGCAATGAAGCTTTCTTT CASSRSNEAFF
TRBD2 TRBJ2-7 NA TRBV18 17 TGTGCCAGCTCACCAGTTTCGACGACTAGCGTCTTCTACGAGCAGTACTTC CASSPVSTTSVFYEQYF
NA TRBJ2-5 few TRBV25-1 13 TGTGCCAGCAGTGTGACAGACCAAGAGACCCAGTACTTC CASSVTDQETQYF
TRBD1 TRBJ2-6 NA TRBV4-1 18 TGCGCCAGCAGCCAGGGACAGGGGGTACTTTCGGGGGCCAACGTCCTGACTTTC CASSQGQGVLSGANVLTF
NA TRBJ2-7 NA TRBV19 15 TGTGCCAGTAGTATAGGCGCAGGGGACCTTTACGAGCAGTACTTC CASSIGAGDLYEQYF
NA TRBJ2-7 few TRBV6-5 14 TGTGCCAGCAGTTGGGGGAGGAGCTCCTACGAGCAGTACTTC CASSWGRSSYEQYF
TRBD1 TRBJ2-7 NA TRBV19 14 TGTGCCAGTAGTATACGGGACAGACTCTACGAGCAGTACTTC CASSIRDRLYEQYF
TRBD2 TRBJ2-3 NA TRBV7-6 18 TGTGCCAGCAGCTCAGTTGTTCCAGCGGGAGGCCTCACAGATACGCAGTATTTT CASSSVVPAGGLTDTQYF
TRBD2 TRBJ2-1 NA TRBV5-4 15 TGCGCCAGCAGCCAAGATACTAGCGGTTACAATGAGCAGTTCTTC CASSQDTSGYNEQFF
NA TRBJ2-3 NA TRBV30 14 TGTGCCTGGAGTGTAGACAGTCTTGCGGATACGCAGTATTTT CAWSVDSLADTQYF
TRBD2 TRBJ2-1 NA TRBV11-3 19 TGTGCCAGCAGCCATACATTGGGGCTAGCGGGAGGGATTGGGAATGAGCAGTTCTTC CASSHTLGLAGGIGNEQFF
NA TRBJ2-3 NA TRBV7-2 16 TGTGCCAGCAGCTTACAAGGGGGGGCAGCCACAGATACGCAGTATTTT CASSLQGGAATDTQYF
NA TRBJ1-2 NA TRBV2 12 TGTGCCAGCAGTGAACCAGGGGATGGCTACACCTTC CASSEPGDGYTF
NA TRBJ1-5 once TRBV5-6 16 TGTGCCAGCAGCTCGAGCCCAACGGGGGGCAATCAGCCCCAGCATTTT CASSSSPTGGNQPQHF
NA TRBJ2-5 NA TRBV18 14 TGTGCCAGCTCCCGGGTTAGAGGGATCGAGACCCAGTACTTC CASSRVRGIETQYF
TRBD2 TRBJ2-5 NA TRBV7-7 17 TGTGCTAGCAGCTTAGGGTCTCTAGCGGGAGTAGGAGAGACCCAGTACTTC CASSLGSLAGVGETQYF
TRBD1 TRBJ2-6 NA TRBV4-2 19 TGTGCCAGCAGCCAGGAAAAATCGACAGGGCTCTCTGGGGCCAACGGCCTGACTTTC CASSQEKSTGLSGANGLTF
TRBD2 TRBJ2-1 NA TRBV6-1 15 TGTGCCAGCAGCCCCCTTAGCGGGAGCTACAATGAGCAGTTCTTC CASSPLSGSYNEQFF
TRBD2 TRBJ2-1 NA TRBV5-1 15 TGCGCCAGCAGCTTACTAGCGGGAGGGGTCAATGAGCAGTTCTTC CASSLLAGGVNEQFF
TRBD1 TRBJ2-1 NA TRBV4-2 16 TGTGCCAGCAGCCAAGATTGGGACAGAGCCTACAATGAGCAGTTCTTC CASSQDWDRAYNEQFF
NA TRBJ1-3 few TRBV18 18 TGTGCCAGCTCACCACAGTTAATCGGACACACCTCTGGAAACACCATATATTTT CASSPQLIGHTSGNTIYF
NA TRBJ1-6 NA TRBV27 14 TGTGCCAGCACCTTTCAGGGGACGAACTCACCCCTCCACTTT CASTFQGTNSPLHF
TRBD2 TRBJ2-7 NA TRBV30 13 TGTGCCTGGAGCCCCGGGACTATTTACGAGCAGTACTTC CAWSPGTIYEQYF
TRBD1 TRBJ2-2 few TRBV7-3 16 TGTGCCAGCAGACCGGGACAGGGGGCAGGGACCGGGGAGCTGTTTTTT CASRPGQGAGTGELFF